The entry below gives a single T cell receptor beta chain sequence along with its context. Antigen: not known. TCRbeta library preparation incorporated unique molecular identifiers. TCRdb re-called the PCR reads with MiXCR, one entry per CDR3 protein. The data contain tens of thousands of distinct CDR3 sequences, about a sixth of them singletons. These data are taken from a study of T-cell reconstitution after alpha-beta-depleted transplantation in children. CDR3 length: 18 residues. The V gene lost 0 bases and the J gene lost 4 bases, with 18 bases spanning the gap. The germline CDR1 and CDR2 sequences are LGHDT and YNNKEL (reference sequence). Study-level findings and limits: From newly produced T cells came most of the T-cell counts and diversity one year after transplant. Several hundred graft clones that had expanded were reportedly the source of alpha-beta T cells about two months after transplant.

The receptor comes from a male patient aged 2 to 9 who had a stem cell transplant for acute lymphoblastic leukemia, so the T cells may come from the graft donor. The chain is built from TRBV3-1 and TRBJ2-2; D tentatively reads TRBD1 or TRBD2 (5 bases each). The source material was PBMCs, mostly from graft donor cells, sampled 360 days after TCRalphabeta/CD19-depleted stem cell transplant. The CDR3, as DNA: TGTGCCAGCAGCCAAGATAAGGGGACCGGGACCCTCACCGGGGAGCTGTTTTTT. Translated: CASSQDKGTGTLTGELFF.